Presented here are 25 T cell receptor beta chains from one specimen sequenced in a study of technical replicates of blood from several donors. Method: immunoSEQ multiplex PCR; TCRdb's copy keeps in-frame clones and lacks some. The sample carries roughly 79,000 clones, 85% to 95% recorded once. Sequenced material: T cells isolated from PBMCs. All receptors derive from a human donor in good health.

A single count supports this clone. The rearrangement uses TRBV30 and TRBJ2-3; TRBD1 matches 8 bases. V gave up 1 base and J gave up 4 bases; unmatched junction bases: 16. The V gene's germline CDR1 is GTSNPN and CDR2 SVGIG (reference sequence). The CDR3 runs to 18 residues. The CDR3 coding sequence is TGTGCCTGGAGTGGGACAGGGATTGGGGTTGAGGGGCCAGATACGCAGTATTTT. Amino acids: CAWSGTGIGVEGPDTQYF.

The chain has TRBV5-1 and TRBJ2-7; TRBD2 matches 8 bases. J gave up 1 base and V 5 bases, and 8 bases lay outside the gene matches. Germline CDR1 and CDR2: SGHRS and YFSETQ. The CDR3 is 15 amino acids. The CDR3 loop reads CASRRASGPSYEQYF. The CDR3 DNA follows: TGCGCCAGCAGGCGGGCTAGCGGGCCTTCCTACGAGCAGTACTTC.

The chain has TRBV28 and TRBJ2-7, with 12 bases identical to TRBD2. The ends lost 6 bases at V and 4 bases at J; junction bases unmatched: 7. The CDR3 sequence is 15 residues long. The germline V gene has CDR1 MDHEN and CDR2 SYDVKM. This CDR3 is CASSLGTSGRYEQYF. The CDR3 nucleotides read TGTGCCAGCAGCTTAGGGACTAGCGGGCGGTACGAGCAGTACTTC.

The chain links TRBV29-1 to TRBJ2-7, with TRBD2 identical over 10 bases. Per germline, CDR1 SQVTM and CDR2 ANQGSEA. The CDR3 length is 13 residues. V lost 7 bases, J lost 3 bases, and 6 bases stayed unmatched. The CDR3 region is CSGSSGRGYEQYF. In nucleotides, the CDR3 is TGCAGCGGGTCTAGCGGGAGAGGCTACGAGCAGTACTTC.

The chain recombines TRBV10-3 with TRBJ2-3; 8 bases align to TRBD1. This CDR3 is built from 13 residues. After removal of 8 bases from V and 5 bases from J, the junction contained 6 bases not matched to a gene. The germline V gene has CDR1 ENHRY and CDR2 SYGVKD. The CDR3 DNA is TGTGCCATCCGGGGACAGGTGCTAGATACGCAGTATTTT. Residues: CAIRGQVLDTQYF.

V usage is TRBV28 and J usage is TRBJ2-4; 7 bases map to TRBD1. Germline V gene sequence: CDR1 MDHEN, CDR2 SYDVKM. CDR3 length: 12 residues. V lost 10 bases to trimming and J lost 8 bases; unmatched junction nucleotides: 8. Here the CDR3 reads CATTQGRDIQYF. CDR3 bases: TGTGCCACTACACAGGGGCGGGACATTCAGTACTTC.

With regard to this clone: Different DNA sequences within this sample yield the same CDR3. The V call is TRBV9, the J call TRBJ2-7, with a tentative D call TRBD1 (6 bases). This CDR3 spans 14 amino acids. In germline, CDR1 is SGDLS, CDR2 YYNGEE. Trimming took 0 bases from V and 3 from J, leaving 10 bases between them. The CDR3 nucleotides are TGTGCCAGCAGCGTAGGGCAGGGGAACTACGAGCAGTACTTC. Translation gives CASSVGQGNYEQYF.

This chain joins TRBV7-7 and TRBJ2-2; 8 bases are a match to TRBD1. This CDR3 has 17 amino acids. The germline gives CDR1 SSHAT, CDR2 FNYEAQ (reference sequence). J was trimmed by 0 bases and V by 4 bases; bases with no gene match: 7. In DNA, the CDR3 is TGTGCCAGCAGCTCGACAGGGGCGTCTTCGAACACCGGGGAGCTGTTTTTT. Amino acids: CASSSTGASSNTGELFF.

V gene TRBV19 combines with J gene TRBJ2-2; 7 bases fit TRBD2. V lost 9 bases and J lost 6; bases outside the gene matches: 4. Looked up from germline, CDR1 is LNHDA and CDR2 is SQIVND (reference sequence). This CDR3 spans 12 amino acids. CDR3 residues: CASIGGSGELFF. CDR3 DNA: TGTGCCAGCATCGGGGGGTCCGGGGAGCTGTTTTTT.

J is TRBJ1-1 and V is TRBV12-5; 8 positions match TRBD1. V lost 3 bases to trimming and J lost 1 base; unmatched junction nucleotides: 7. The CDR3 totals 16 residues. Germline assignment: CDR1 LGHNT and CDR2 FRNRAP. The CDR3 protein is CASGFAYGQGNTEAFF. CDR3 DNA sequence: TGTGCTAGTGGTTTCGCCTACGGACAGGGGAACACTGAAGCTTTCTTT.

The rearrangement uses TRBV18 and TRBJ1-1; a possible D gene is TRBD1 (5 bases). V lost 3 bases to trimming and J lost 8 bases, with 13 bases between them. This CDR3 has 13 amino acids. The germline V gene has CDR1 KGHSH and CDR2 LQKENI. DNA of the CDR3: TGTGCCAGCTCACCCACGGAGAGACAGGAAGCTTTCTTT. Encoded protein: CASSPTERQEAFF.

The V gene is TRBV4-1, the J gene TRBJ2-3; 7 bases map to TRBD2. Trimming removed 1 base from V and 7 bases from J; junction bases left unmatched: 2. Germline V gives CDR1 MGHRA, CDR2 YSYEKL. This CDR3 is 13 amino acids long. The CDR3 DNA is TGCGCCAGCAGCCAAGGGCGGGAGAATACGCAGTATTTT. Its translation is CASSQGRENTQYF.

The chain has TRBV7-2 and TRBJ2-7; 8 bases fit TRBD2. Germline V lookup: CDR1 SGHTA, CDR2 FQGNSA. The CDR3 runs 16 residues. Trimming removed 5 bases from V and 0 bases from J; junction bases left unmatched: 9. In DNA, the CDR3 is TGTGCCAGCAGCCCCAGCGGGAGAAGAGCCTCCTACGAGCAGTACTTC. Protein product: CASSPSGRRASYEQYF.

The chain couples TRBV20-1 to TRBJ1-1; D perhaps matches TRBD1 (6 bases). The germline V gene encodes CDR1 DFQATT and CDR2 SNEGSKA (reference sequence). The V gene lost 5 bases and the J gene lost 4 bases, with 8 bases spanning the gap. The length of the CDR3 is 11 residues. The CDR3 nucleotides read TGCAGTGCTGCCAGGGGCACTGAAGCTTTCTTT. Translated: CSAARGTEAFF.

The V call is TRBV27, the J call TRBJ1-2; possibly TRBD1 for D (6 bases). The V and J ends lost 0 bases and 5 bases respectively, with 16 bases between them. This CDR3 region has 16 residues. Germline assignment: CDR1 MNHEY and CDR2 SMNVEV (reference sequence). The CDR3 bases are TGTGCCAGCAGTTTATCCTGGGGGCCTAATGCTTATGGCTACACCTTC. Translated: CASSLSWGPNAYGYTF.

The rearrangement joins TRBV2 to TRBJ2-5; perhaps TRBD2 as D (5 bases). The CDR3 is 13 amino acids. Trimming shortened V by 8 bases and J by 1 base, and 11 bases separated the two germline ends. Germline values: CDR1 SNHLY, CDR2 FYNNEI. Written as DNA, the CDR3 is TGTGCCAGCCCAGGAGGACTCCAAGAGACCCAGTACTTC. Amino acid sequence: CASPGGLQETQYF.

V and J are TRBV5-1 and TRBJ1-2, with 8 bases that match TRBD1. V lost 6 bases to trimming and J lost 4 bases; unmatched junction nucleotides: 11. Germline CDR1 and CDR2: SGHRS and YFSETQ. The CDR3 sequence is 15 residues long. CDR3 in amino acids: CASTPQGATGYGYTF. Here the CDR3 DNA reads TGCGCCAGCACCCCTCAGGGGGCGACCGGCTATGGCTACACCTTC.

The J gene is TRBJ2-6, the V gene TRBV6-4; tentatively, D is TRBD1 (5 bases). V lost 5 bases and J 4 bases, leaving 9 bases between the germline ends. Germline V lookup: CDR1 MRHNA, CDR2 SNTAGT. The CDR3 runs 14 residues. The CDR3 is CASSPGSGANVLTF. CDR3 bases: TGTGCCAGCAGTCCAGGGTCCGGGGCCAACGTCCTGACTTTC.

The gene calls are TRBV5-4 and TRBJ2-1; D gene unclear. This CDR3 spans 12 amino acids. Looked up from germline, CDR1 is SGHNT and CDR2 is YYREEE (reference sequence). V was trimmed by 4 bases and J by 5 bases, leaving 7 bases between them. CDR3 DNA sequence: TGTGCCAGCAGCCTTCGTCACAATGAGCAGTTCTTC. This translates into CASSLRHNEQFF.

V is TRBV7-8 and J is TRBJ2-7; 7 nucleotides line up with TRBD1. Germline loops: CDR1 SGHVS, CDR2 FQNEAQ. CDR3 size: 16 residues. The V gene end was trimmed by 0 bases and the J gene end by 4 bases; junction bases not matched to a gene: 9. The CDR3 loop reads CASSLAPNTGAYEQYF. The CDR3 DNA reads as TGTGCCAGCAGCTTAGCGCCGAATACAGGGGCGTACGAGCAGTACTTC.

A single count supports this clone. This rearrangement joins TRBV7-2 to TRBJ2-1; TRBD1 agrees at 7 bases. This CDR3 is built from 15 residues. Germline V gives CDR1 SGHTA, CDR2 FQGNSA. The ends lost 1 base at V and 2 bases at J; junction bases unmatched: 2. The CDR3 coding sequence is TGTGCCAGCAGCTTAGACCAGGGGGCCTACAATGAGCAGTTCTTC. This sequence encodes CASSLDQGAYNEQFF.

The CDR3 protein is CASSPRSGEPYEQYF. DNA for the CDR3: TGTGCCAGCAGCCCGCGTTCCGGGGAGCCCTACGAGCAGTACTTC. V gene TRBV7-3 combines with J gene TRBJ2-7, with a tentative D call TRBD2 (5 bases). With 5 bases removed from V and 2 bases from J, the gap between germline ends came to 16 bases. The germline V gene has CDR1 SGHTA and CDR2 FQGTGA. This CDR3 comprises 15 residues.

The rearrangement uses TRBV11-2 and TRBJ2-2; 14 nucleotides match TRBD2. This CDR3 has 18 residues. The J segment lost 6 bases and the V segment lost 4 bases, leaving 10 bases of the junction unmatched. In germline, CDR1 is SGHAT, CDR2 FQNNGV. The CDR3 is CASSSNRLAGGPPGELFF. CDR3 DNA sequence: TGTGCCAGCAGCTCCAATAGACTAGCGGGAGGGCCCCCCGGGGAGCTGTTTTTT.

The chain carries TRBV4-1 and TRBJ2-3; TRBD1 aligns across 8 bases. There are 16 residues in the CDR3. The germline CDR1 and CDR2 sequences are MGHRA and YSYEKL. The V and J ends lost 1 base and 4 bases, in that order; junction bases with no gene match: 7. In nucleotides, the CDR3 is TGCGCCAGCAGCCAAGGTACGGACAGGGTATCAGATACGCAGTATTTT. Its translation: CASSQGTDRVSDTQYF.

This rearrangement joins TRBV30 to TRBJ1-1; D not certain. V was trimmed by 3 bases and J by 0 bases, leaving 26 bases between them. The CDR3 runs 19 residues. The germline V gene encodes CDR1 GTSNPN and CDR2 SVGIG (reference sequence). Here the CDR3 DNA reads TGTGCCTGGAGCCTGAATTTGTACTGGTCCAGCCGGGTGAACACTGAAGCTTTCTTT. Amino acid sequence: CAWSLNLYWSSRVNTEAFF. Combining the CDR3 with reference TRBV30 and TRBJ1-1 gives the whole variable domain SQTIHQWPATLVQPVGSPLSLECTVEGTSNPNLYWYRQAAGRGLQLLFYSVGIGQISSEVPQNLSASRPQDRQFILSSKKLLLSDSGFYLCAWSLNLYWSSRVNTEAFFGQGTRLTVV.